The clone carrying this T cell receptor (beta chain) appeared a single time. Its antigen is unknown. The ends lost 4 bases at V and 10 bases at J; junction bases unmatched: 14. This CDR3 has 15 amino acids. Germline CDR1 and CDR2: SGHDT and YYEEEE. The PCR made use of 60 Vbeta and 13 Jbeta primers. Libraries were prepared by immunoSEQ multiplex PCR; TCRdb keeps only in-frame clonotypes and omits some of them. Of 150,000 to 200,000 clones in the sample, 80% to 85% are singletons; the top ten hold 0.95% to 1.5%. This sample was taken from a study of cytomegalovirus exposure and HLA in healthy donors. Notes on the study in general: About 87% or about 30% of the time was how often most TCR beta V segments were productive, according to an earlier analysis. The authors excluded some V segments, including TRBV6-2 and TRBV6-3, as indistinguishable.

This TCR derives from a boy under 10 years old in good health and CMV-seronegative. Sequencing input: PBMCs. The chain has TRBV5-6 and TRBJ2-1; 7 nucleotides agree with TRBD1. CDR3 loop: CASSGRREGALEQFF. The CDR3 nucleotides are TGTGCCAGCAGCGGAAGGCGAGAGGGGGCCTTGGAGCAGTTCTTC.